The 18 T cell receptor beta chains below were found in one sample sequenced in a study of shared clonotypes between healthy human individuals. Generated by immunoSEQ multiplex PCR, the TCRdb table keeps only in-frame clones and is missing some. The sample carries approximately 2,000,000 clones, 85% to 95% recorded once. Sequencing used naive CD4+ T cells from PBMCs. The subset was: CD45RA+ positively selected. These receptor sequences come from a man between 18 and 35 years old in good health. Some clones in this sample may be carry-over from other donors' samples.

This CDR3 reads CASSRDLDVDQETQYF. The CDR3 coding sequence is TGTGCCAGCAGCCGGGACCTGGATGTAGACCAAGAGACCCAGTACTTC. V and J are TRBV5-6 and TRBJ2-5; possibly TRBD1 or TRBD2 for D (5 bases each). The CDR3 is 16 residues long. Germline values: CDR1 SGHDT, CDR2 YYEEEE. Trimming left V 4 bases short and J 0 bases short, with 16 bases between. The variable domain in full, completed from reference TRBV5-6 and TRBJ2-5, reads DAGVTQSPTHLIKTRGQQVTLRCSPKSGHDTVSWYQQALGQGPQFIFQYYEEEERQRGNFPDRFSGHQFPNYSSELNVNALLLGDSALYLCASSRDLDVDQETQYFGPGTRLLVL.

The chain links TRBV18 to TRBJ2-2; no definite D call. The CDR3 has 13 residues. V was pared by 3 bases and J by 6 bases, with 8 bases between. CDR1 KGHSH and CDR2 LQKENI come from the germline V gene. This CDR3 is CASSPRNAGELFF. CDR3 DNA sequence: TGTGCCAGCTCACCTCGGAATGCCGGGGAGCTGTTTTTT.

The rearrangement uses TRBV4-2 and TRBJ2-5; no reliable D call. The V gene lost 6 bases and the J gene lost 5 bases, with 4 bases spanning the gap. Germline-derived CDR1 and CDR2 are LGHNA and YNFKEQ. CDR3 size: 10 residues. The CDR3 DNA sequence: TGTGCCAGCAGGCGGGAGACCCAGTACTTC. Protein: CASRRETQYF.

This clone was picked up a small number of times. The same CDR3 can be traced to other DNA sequences in this sample. This chain connects TRBV18 to TRBJ1-2; 8 bases agree with TRBD1. Losses at the gene ends were 3 bases for V and 4 bases for J; bases not matched to a gene: 1. The germline V gene encodes CDR1 KGHSH and CDR2 LQKENI. CDR3 size: 13 residues. CDR3 bases: TGTGCCAGCTCACCCGGACAGGGCTATGGCTACACCTTC. Amino acid sequence: CASSPGQGYGYTF.

The chain employs TRBV5-1 and TRBJ2-7; D is undetermined. The CDR3 has 14 residues. Between the trimmed V and J ends, which lost 4 bases and 0 bases, there was a span of 11 bases. CDR1 SGHRS and CDR2 YFSETQ come from the germline V gene. CDR3 bases: TGCGCCAGCAGCGGGCGCGTTAACTCCTACGAGCAGTACTTC. It yields the protein CASSGRVNSYEQYF.

This chain joins TRBV11-3 and TRBJ2-1; TRBD2 is a possible D gene (7 bases). The V gene lost 5 bases and the J gene lost 7 bases, with 9 bases spanning the gap. CDR3 size: 12 residues. Germline CDR1 reads SGHNT; CDR2 reads YENEEA. The DNA for the CDR3 is TGTGCCAGCAGCAAGGGGGGGAATGAGCAGTTCTTC. Translated, it gives CASSKGGNEQFF.

This chain connects TRBV9 to TRBJ2-5; unclear D gene. This CDR3 has 14 amino acids. CDR1 and CDR2 from the germline V gene are SGDLS and YYNGEE. V was shortened by 6 bases and J by 0 bases, with 12 bases between the two germline ends. The CDR3 loop is CASTLHGYQETQYF. In nucleotides, the CDR3 is TGTGCCAGCACCTTACACGGGTACCAAGAGACCCAGTACTTC.

The chain uses TRBV10-3 and TRBJ2-1, with TRBD2 as a possible D gene (6 bases). V lost 1 base and J lost 3, with 19 bases in between. CDR3 length: 18 residues. Germline assignment: CDR1 ENHRY and CDR2 SYGVKD. CDR3 sequence reads: CAISEFGGEGGVYNEQFF. DNA for the CDR3: TGTGCCATCAGTGAGTTTGGGGGTGAGGGAGGAGTCTACAATGAGCAGTTCTTC.

The chain employs TRBV28 and TRBJ2-4; D gene uncertain. From germline, CDR1 is MDHEN and CDR2 SYDVKM. Trimming pared 6 bases from V and 0 bases from J, leaving 6 bases between. The CDR3 has 13 residues. CDR3 nucleotides: TGTGCCAGCAGGGTTCTAGCCAAAAACATTCAGTACTTC. Protein product: CASRVLAKNIQYF. The variable domain in full, with the rest retrieved from reference TRBV28 and TRBJ2-4, is DVKVTQSSRYLVKRTGEKVFLECVQDMDHENMFWYRQDPGLGLRLIYFSYDVKMKEKGDIPEGYSVSREKKERFSLILESASTNQTSMYLCASRVLAKNIQYFGAGTRLSVL.

The rearrangement links TRBV7-9 to TRBJ2-1; 7 bases fit TRBD2. The CDR3 runs 14 residues. Germline CDR1 reads SEHNR; CDR2 reads FQNEAQ (reference sequence). V gave up 6 bases and J gave up 5 bases; unmatched junction bases: 7. CDR3 sequence: CASRRFGGDNEQFF. The CDR3 nucleotides are TGTGCCAGCAGACGTTTTGGGGGGGACAATGAGCAGTTCTTC.

J is TRBJ2-7 and V is TRBV7-2, with D uncertain. Per germline, CDR1 SGHTA and CDR2 FQGNSA. The CDR3 extends over 13 amino acids. Trimming stripped 1 base from V and 7 bases from J, with 11 bases between. CDR3 sequence reads: CASSLERLREQYF. In nucleotides, the CDR3 is TGTGCCAGCAGCTTAGAGCGCCTTCGGGAGCAGTACTTC.

This clone showed up just once. The chain recombines TRBV4-1 with TRBJ2-2; 8 nucleotides align to TRBD1. V trimming: 5 bases; J trimming: 1 base; junction bases outside the gene matches: 6. CDR1 MGHRA and CDR2 YSYEKL come from the germline V gene. There are 16 residues in the CDR3. Here the CDR3 reads CASSLYRGLNTGELFF. CDR3 nucleotide sequence: TGCGCCAGCAGCTTGTACAGGGGGTTGAACACCGGGGAGCTGTTTTTT.

This chain joins TRBV28 and TRBJ2-7; 8 bases are shared with TRBD2. CDR3 size: 15 residues. J lost 3 bases, V lost 3 bases, and 7 bases had no gene match. CDR1 and CDR2 (germline): MDHEN, SYDVKM. Here the CDR3 reads CASSLKLAGLYEQYF. The CDR3 bases are TGTGCCAGCAGTTTGAAGCTAGCGGGCCTCTACGAGCAGTACTTC.

The chain links TRBV6-5 to TRBJ2-7, with no clear D. The germline gives CDR1 MNHEY, CDR2 SVGAGI. V was trimmed by 5 bases and J by 5 bases, leaving 7 bases between them. The length of the CDR3 is 11 residues. CDR3 residues: CASSQAHEQYF. The CDR3 DNA sequence: TGTGCCAGCAGTCAGGCCCACGAGCAGTACTTC.

Details on this clone: Relative to the germline gene, one junction end is altered; a read error may explain this. The rearrangement uses TRBV2 and TRBJ1-1; 7 nucleotides agree with TRBD1. The germline CDR1 and CDR2 sequences are SNHLY and FYNNEI. The CDR3 is made up of 12 amino acids. The CDR3: CASSGQRQGRVF. CDR3 nucleotides: TGTGCCAGCAGTGGCCAGCGACAGGGTCGTGTCTTT.

V gene TRBV6-1 combines with J gene TRBJ2-1, with TRBD1 as a possible D gene (6 bases). With 2 bases removed from V and 0 bases from J, the gap between germline ends came to 11 bases. The CDR3 totals 16 residues. CDR1 and CDR2 from the germline V gene are MNHNS and SASEGT. This chain's CDR3 is CASSEIGQSSYNEQFF. CDR3 DNA sequence: TGTGCCAGCAGTGAAATTGGACAGAGCTCCTACAATGAGCAGTTCTTC.

This clone was recorded only once. V usage is TRBV7-9 and J usage is TRBJ1-5; 8 bases are shared with TRBD1. The CDR3 covers 15 residues. The junction had 5 bases not matched to a gene; V was cut back by 5 bases and J by 2 bases. CDR1 is SEHNR, CDR2 FQNEAQ, per germline (reference sequence). CDR3 sequence: CASSPMGQGNQPQHF. In DNA, the CDR3 is TGTGCCAGCAGCCCGATGGGACAGGGCAATCAGCCCCAGCATTTT. The variable domain in full, completed from reference TRBV7-9 and TRBJ1-5, reads DTGVSQNPRHKITKRGQNVTFRCDPISEHNRLYWYRQTLGQGPEFLTYFQNEAQLEKSRLLSDRFSAERPKGSFSTLEIQRTEQGDSAMYLCASSPMGQGNQPQHFGDGTRLSIL.

The V and J genes are TRBV27 and TRBJ1-2; D possibly corresponds to TRBD1 (5 bases). Trimming left V 5 bases short and J 7 bases short, with 14 bases between. Per the germline V gene, CDR1 is MNHEY and CDR2 is SMNVEV (reference sequence). CDR3 length: 13 residues. The CDR3 sequence: CASSPAGRVGYTF. DNA of the CDR3: TGTGCCAGCAGTCCGGCAGGGAGGGTTGGCTACACCTTC.